This passage covers 12 T cell receptor beta chains from one sample sequenced in a study of blood T cell repertoires in COVID-19. Using immunoSEQ multiplex PCR, the repertoire was profiled, and TCRdb retains in-frame clones only, with some absent. The table has around 300,000 clones, roughly 88% seen once. Input material: PBMCs or T cells enriched from blood (not recorded which). Receptors originate from a man younger than 45 who had recovered from COVID-19.

The rearrangement uses TRBV7-3 and TRBJ2-7, with TRBD1 matching 7 bases. CDR1 SGHTA and CDR2 FQGTGA come from the germline V gene. The CDR3 is 15 residues long. With V trimmed by 2 bases and J by 5 bases, 9 bases remained unmatched. The CDR3 sequence is CASSLGAGGRDEQYF. CDR3 coding DNA: TGTGCCAGCAGCTTAGGGGCAGGGGGAAGGGACGAGCAGTACTTC.

The chain has TRBV7-9 and TRBJ2-7, with 8 bases that match TRBD1. V gave up 5 bases and J gave up 5 bases; unmatched junction bases: 14. The V gene's germline CDR1 is SEHNR and CDR2 FQNEAQ (reference sequence). This CDR3 has 16 amino acids. The chain's CDR3 is CASSADRAGGMDEQYF. The CDR3 DNA follows: TGTGCCAGCAGCGCGGACAGGGCGGGTGGTATGGACGAGCAGTACTTC. Looking up the rest from reference TRBV7-9 and TRBJ2-7 gives the full variable domain: DTGVSQNPRHKITKRGQNVTFRCDPISEHNRLYWYRQTLGQGPEFLTYFQNEAQLEKSRLLSDRFSAERPKGSFSTLEIQRTEQGDSAMYLCASSADRAGGMDEQYFGPGTRLTVT.

In this sample, this clone turned up a few times. The chain links TRBV20-1 to TRBJ1-5; D not certain. The CDR3 is 11 residues long. CDR1 and CDR2 from the germline V gene are DFQATT and SNEGSKA (reference sequence). The germline V and J ends were trimmed by 3 bases and 9 bases, with 9 bases remaining between them. The CDR3 spells CSASEVGPQHF. DNA for the CDR3: TGCAGTGCTAGCGAAGTCGGGCCCCAGCATTTT.

V and J are TRBV6-5 and TRBJ2-7; 7 bases map to TRBD2. The CDR3 runs to 15 residues. The germline CDR1 and CDR2 sequences are MNHEY and SVGAGI. The V gene end was trimmed by 2 bases and the J gene end by 6 bases; junction bases not matched to a gene: 10. The CDR3 is CASSYTWLAETEQYF. In nucleotides, the CDR3 is TGTGCCAGCAGTTACACGTGGCTAGCGGAAACCGAGCAGTACTTC.

The V and J genes are TRBV7-9 and TRBJ1-2; D is possibly TRBD1 (6 bases). CDR3 length: 16 amino acids. The V gene's germline CDR1 is SEHNR and CDR2 FQNEAQ (reference sequence). Trimming left V 1 base short and J 6 bases short, with 18 bases between. The CDR3 nucleotides read TGTGCCAGCAGCTTAGTTCCGGGGGGCGCTTACGATGGCTACACCTTC. This translates into CASSLVPGGAYDGYTF.

A single count supports this clone. The rearrangement uses TRBV5-4 and TRBJ2-5, with 9 nucleotides matching TRBD1. Germline CDR1 and CDR2: SGHNT and YYREEE (reference sequence). V was pared by 0 bases and J by 5 bases, with 8 bases of the junction left unmatched. This CDR3 contains 16 residues. CDR3 coding DNA: TGTGCCAGCAGCTTGGGTTGGGACAGGGAGTGGGAGACCCAGTACTTC. This codes for CASSLGWDREWETQYF. The full variable domain, completed using reference TRBV5-4 and TRBJ2-5, is ETGVTQSPTHLIKTRGQQVTLRCSSQSGHNTVSWYQQALGQGPQFIFQYYREEENGRGNFPPRFSGLQFPNYSSELNVNALELDDSALYLCASSLGWDREWETQYFGPGTRLLVL.

This clone has only a few counts. The genes are TRBV5-4 and TRBJ2-2, with 16 nucleotides matching TRBD2. CDR1 and CDR2 from the germline V gene are SGHNT and YYREEE (reference sequence). V lost 4 bases to trimming and J lost 9 bases; unmatched junction nucleotides: 6. This CDR3 has 16 amino acids. The CDR3 loop is CASSPGLAGGPRELFF. The CDR3 bases are TGTGCCAGCAGCCCGGGACTAGCGGGGGGGCCCCGGGAGCTGTTTTTT.

This clone occurred a few times. This rearrangement joins TRBV28 to TRBJ2-1; 8 nucleotides match TRBD2. Losses at the gene ends were 7 bases for V and 3 bases for J; bases not matched to a gene: 8. CDR1 and CDR2 (germline): MDHEN, SYDVKM. The CDR3 extends over 15 amino acids. CDR3 nucleotides: TGTGCCAGCACCGAGACTAGCGAAAACTACAATGAGCAGTTCTTC. It is translated as CASTETSENYNEQFF.

The chain combines TRBV12-3 or TRBV12-4 with TRBJ1-1, with a possible D match to TRBD1 (5 bases). The CDR3 is 12 amino acids. The V and J ends lost 7 bases and 4 bases respectively, with 10 bases between them. The CDR3 region is CASNGGTTEAFF. The CDR3 DNA is TGTGCCAGCAACGGGGGTACCACTGAAGCTTTCTTT.

The rearrangement joins TRBV24-1 to TRBJ2-3, with a possible D match to TRBD2 (6 bases). The CDR3 is 15 amino acids. The germline CDR1 and CDR2 sequences are KGHDR and SFDVKD. Trimming removed 5 bases at V and 8 bases at J, with 19 bases between. CDR3 DNA: TGTGCCACCAGTGGGCGGGACCCCGGGAAGGGTACGCAGTATTTT. Residues: CATSGRDPGKGTQYF.

V is TRBV7-2 and J is TRBJ2-1, with D tentatively TRBD1 (6 bases). The V end lost 1 base, the J end lost 6 bases, and 13 bases lay between the germline ends. Germline loops: CDR1 SGHTA, CDR2 FQGNSA. This CDR3 is built from 15 residues. The chain's CDR3 is CASSLDRDTINEQFF. The CDR3 coding sequence is TGTGCCAGCAGCTTAGACCGGGACACGATCAATGAGCAGTTCTTC.

The J gene is TRBJ2-4, the V gene TRBV5-6, with 8 bases that match TRBD1. Germline values: CDR1 SGHDT, CDR2 YYEEEE. With 1 base clipped from V and 6 bases from J, the junction kept 6 bases outside the gene matches. The length of the CDR3 is 15 residues. CDR3 nucleotides: TGTGCCAGCAGCTTGACCGGACAGGGTGGAAACATTCAGTACTTC. It yields the protein CASSLTGQGGNIQYF. The whole variable domain, filled in from reference TRBV5-6 and TRBJ2-4, reads DAGVTQSPTHLIKTRGQQVTLRCSPKSGHDTVSWYQQALGQGPQFIFQYYEEEERQRGNFPDRFSGHQFPNYSSELNVNALLLGDSALYLCASSLTGQGGNIQYFGAGTRLSVL.